The sequence of this T cell receptor beta chain was determined in a study of T cell responses to AZD1222 COVID-19 vaccine. This clone came up a few times. Its matching antigen is unknown. Libraries were prepared by immunoSEQ multiplex PCR; TCRdb keeps only in-frame clonotypes and omits some of them. The sample includes around 100,000 clones, less than 95% of them seen just once. V lost 0 bases to trimming and J lost 4 bases; unmatched junction nucleotides: 4. Germline V gene sequence: CDR1 LNHNV, CDR2 YYDKDF (reference sequence). The CDR3 loop spans 15 amino acids. General study findings and limits: Donors, mostly white British, included more females; clonal diversity was possibly underestimated.

The chain combines TRBV15 with TRBJ2-3, with TRBD2 matching 7 bases. Here the sequenced sample was peripheral blood, taken on day 0 of AZD1222 vaccination. This clonotype originated in an adult in good health. The CDR3 spells CATSREGGSSDTQYF. The CDR3 coding sequence is TGTGCCACCAGCAGAGAGGGGGGGTCGTCAGATACGCAGTATTTT.